The clone carrying this T cell receptor (beta chain) has just a few counts. Its antigen is as yet unknown. V was clipped by 5 bases and J by 3 bases, with 11 bases between them. This CDR3 is built from 14 residues. CDR1 is LNHDA and CDR2 is SQIVND in the germline V gene (reference sequence). This entry comes from a study of spatial heterogeneity in lung cancer. Study background: Detection consistently yielded more beta chains than alpha chains. Study results and limitations: Mutation tallies in tumors tracked expanded intratumoral alpha and beta TCR counts.

Every molecule of TCR cDNA had its own unique molecular identifier. MiXCR was run by TCRdb on the 5' RACE reads, yielding one entry per CDR3 protein. The sample shows under 13,000 distinct CDR3 sequences, approximately 8% of them seen only once. Time point in this sample: sample taken at primary tumor resection. This specimen consisted of lung tumor tissue, obtained at surgery. The chain joins TRBV19 to TRBJ1-5; maybe TRBD1 (6 bases). This sequence was found in a female donor with early-stage non-small cell lung cancer. The CDR3 region has the DNA TGTGCCAGTAGTCCACACAGGGTCAATCAGCCCCAGCATTTT. This translates into CASSPHRVNQPQHF.